This T cell receptor beta chain originates from a study of somatic mutations in cytotoxic T cells in rheumatoid arthritis. Produced via immunoSEQ multiplex PCR; TCRdb's table is partial and in-frame only. The table has 9,500 to 13,000 clones, 70% to 90% seen once; the top ten hold approximately 6.9%. The germline gives CDR1 MGHRA, CDR2 YSYEKL. This CDR3 spans 14 amino acids. Trimming took off 2 bases at V and 4 bases at J, with 11 bases between the two ends. This TCR was recovered from an adult with rheumatoid arthritis. The J gene is TRBJ2-5, the V gene TRBV4-1, with D tentatively TRBD1 or TRBD2 (6 bases each). The sample taken for sequencing was CD8+ T cells sorted from blood. The CDR3 loop reads CASSQIQGGETQYF. The CDR3 DNA reads TGCGCCAGCAGCCAAATACAGGGAGGAGAGACCCAGTACTTC.